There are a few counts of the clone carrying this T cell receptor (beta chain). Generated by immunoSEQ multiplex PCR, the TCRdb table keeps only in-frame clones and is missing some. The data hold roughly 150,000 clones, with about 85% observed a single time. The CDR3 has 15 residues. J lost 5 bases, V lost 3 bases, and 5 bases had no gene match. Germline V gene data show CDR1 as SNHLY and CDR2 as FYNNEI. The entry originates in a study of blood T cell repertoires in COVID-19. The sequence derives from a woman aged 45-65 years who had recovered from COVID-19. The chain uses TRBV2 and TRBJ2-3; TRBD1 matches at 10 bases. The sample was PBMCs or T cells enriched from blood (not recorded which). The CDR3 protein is CASSEVDRGKDTQYF. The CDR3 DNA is TGTGCCAGCAGTGAGGTGGACAGGGGGAAAGATACGCAGTATTTT.